Listed below are T cell receptor beta chains from one sample, sequenced in a study of blood T cell repertoires in COVID-19. Repertoires were generated with immunoSEQ multiplex PCR, while TCRdb's copy carries only in-frame clones and drops some. The table includes under 300,000 clones, around 90% detected once. Sequences were obtained from peripheral blood. The source is a woman in her forties who had recovered from COVID-19. CDR3s include the opening cysteine and the closing phenylalanine or tryptophan. Fields, in order: D gene, clone size, V gene, J gene, CDR3 protein, CDR3 DNA. D genes are given only for firm matches. Clone size is not always given. Where it is, it says once, few, many or a class for expanded clones.

TRBD2	NA	TRBV5-4	TRBJ2-1	CASSLGAGDPPRQFF	TGTGCCAGCAGCTTGGGGGCGGGAGACCCCCCGCGGCAGTTCTTC
TRBD1	once	TRBV27	TRBJ2-7	CASTPGQGNYEQYF	TGTGCCAGCACACCGGGACAGGGGAACTACGAGCAGTACTTC
NA	few	TRBV2	TRBJ2-2	CASKPDTGELFF	TGTGCCAGTAAACCAGACACCGGGGAGCTGTTTTTT
NA	few	TRBV3-1/TRBV3-2	TRBJ2-7	CASSGRTGAYEQYF	TGTGCCAGCAGCGGACGCACGGGGGCCTACGAGCAGTACTTC
TRBD2	NA	TRBV3-1/TRBV3-2	TRBJ2-7	CASSQDPAGVNNYEQYF	TGTGCCAGCAGCCAAGATCCAGCGGGAGTCAATAACTACGAGCAGTACTTC
NA	NA	TRBV9	TRBJ2-3	CASSVAGLAVSTDTQYF	TGTGCCAGCAGCGTAGCCGGGCTAGCAGTCAGCACAGATACGCAGTATTTT
TRBD1	NA	TRBV3-1/TRBV3-2	TRBJ1-5	CASGQGADQPQHF	TGTGCCAGCGGGCAGGGGGCGGATCAGCCCCAGCATTTT
NA	NA	TRBV19	TRBJ1-2	CASRSNERGRGSGYTF	TGTGCCAGTAGATCTAACGAGAGGGGCAGGGGTAGTGGCTACACCTTC
TRBD1	NA	TRBV5-1	TRBJ2-7	CASSVTGTASPEQYF	TGCGCCAGCAGCGTTACCGGGACAGCCTCTCCCGAGCAGTACTTC
TRBD1	NA	TRBV5-1	TRBJ1-1	CASSSSWTGMNTEAFF	TGCGCCAGCAGCTCTTCTTGGACAGGGATGAACACTGAAGCTTTCTTT
NA	NA	TRBV4-1	TRBJ2-7	CASSQQRGDREQYF	TGCGCCAGCAGCCAACAACGCGGGGATCGCGAGCAGTACTTC
NA	NA	TRBV6-5	TRBJ2-5	CASSGTDRETQYF	TGTGCCAGCAGCGGGACTGATAGAGAGACCCAGTACTTC
NA	NA	TRBV10-3	TRBJ1-1	CAISESNFSGVKAFF	TGTGCCATCAGTGAGTCGAATTTTTCAGGGGTTAAAGCTTTCTTT
TRBD2	NA	TRBV3-1/TRBV3-2	TRBJ2-7	CASSQDPREGLIHEQYF	TGTGCCAGCAGCCAAGACCCCCGGGAGGGCCTAATACACGAGCAGTACTTC
TRBD2	NA	TRBV18	TRBJ2-1	CASSPNGLASNEQFF	TGTGCCAGCTCACCCAACGGACTAGCTAGCAATGAGCAGTTCTTC
NA	NA	TRBV20-1	TRBJ2-7	CSASSRTGGRAYEQYF	TGCAGTGCTAGTTCCCGTACGGGGGGCAGAGCCTACGAGCAGTACTTC
TRBD2	NA	TRBV14	TRBJ2-1	CASSQLPGLASSGSYNEQFF	TGTGCCAGCAGCCAGTTACCGGGACTAGCGTCTTCCGGCTCCTACAATGAGCAGTTCTTC
NA	NA	TRBV28	TRBJ1-5	CASSSQGKQSAQHF	TGTGCCAGCAGTTCACAGGGTAAGCAATCAGCCCAGCATTTT
TRBD1	NA	TRBV27	TRBJ1-2	CASSRQGANYGYTF	TGTGCCAGCAGCAGACAGGGGGCTAACTATGGCTACACCTTC
NA	NA	TRBV29-1	TRBJ1-3	CSVELASGNTIYF	TGCAGCGTTGAGTTGGCTTCTGGAAACACCATATATTTT
NA	NA	TRBV6-2/TRBV6-3	TRBJ2-5	CASTPPGRAGETQYF	TGTGCCAGCACCCCCCCTGGCAGGGCAGGGGAGACCCAGTACTTC
NA	NA	TRBV6-1	TRBJ2-7	CASSEAAALAYF	TGTGCCAGCAGTGAAGCGGCCGCCCTAGCGTACTTC
NA	once	TRBV14	TRBJ1-5	CASSQGLYQPQHF	TGTGCCAGCAGCCAGGGGCTTTATCAGCCCCAGCATTTT
TRBD2	NA	TRBV24-1	TRBJ2-2	CATSVSGVAGVRTGELFF	TGTGCCACCAGTGTAAGCGGGGTAGCGGGAGTACGGACCGGGGAGCTGTTTTTT
NA	NA	TRBV5-6	TRBJ2-4	CASSFQGSKNIQYF	TGTGCCAGCAGCTTCCAGGGGTCCAAAAACATTCAGTACTTC
TRBD1	NA	TRBV19	TRBJ1-1	CASSRGQIMNTEAFF	TGTGCCAGTAGCCGGGGACAGATCATGAACACTGAAGCTTTCTTT
TRBD2	NA	TRBV27	TRBJ2-7	CASRPTSGRFYEQYF	TGTGCCAGCAGACCCACTAGCGGGAGGTTCTACGAGCAGTACTTC
TRBD1	NA	TRBV30	TRBJ2-7	CAWSDGTGDYEQYF	TGTGCCTGGAGCGACGGGACAGGTGACTACGAGCAGTACTTC
NA	NA	TRBV3-1/TRBV3-2	TRBJ1-4	CASSQRDAGVNEKLFF	TGTGCCAGCAGCCAACGGGACGCGGGAGTTAATGAAAAACTGTTTTTT
TRBD2	NA	TRBV10-2	TRBJ2-1	CASSRVVGGRASYNEQFF	TGCGCCAGCAGTCGGGTGGTCGGCGGGAGGGCCTCCTACAATGAGCAGTTCTTC
TRBD2	NA	TRBV6-2/TRBV6-3	TRBJ2-5	CASSRAGGEETQYF	TGTGCCAGCAGTAGAGCGGGAGGGGAAGAGACCCAGTACTTC
NA	NA	TRBV4-1	TRBJ2-1	CASSLSSYNEQFF	TGCGCCAGCAGCCTTAGCTCCTACAATGAGCAGTTCTTC
NA	NA	TRBV5-4	TRBJ2-2	CASSLSGANTGELFF	TGTGCCAGCAGTCTTAGCGGCGCGAACACCGGGGAGCTGTTTTTT
NA	once	TRBV7-9	TRBJ2-7	CASSTGSSYEQYF	TGTGCCAGTTCGACAGGAAGCTCCTACGAGCAGTACTTC
NA	NA	TRBV7-9	TRBJ2-1	CASSLDENEQFF	TGTGCCAGCAGCTTAGATGAGAATGAGCAGTTCTTC
TRBD2	NA	TRBV6-1	TRBJ2-7	CASSDSGAYEQYF	TGTGCCAGCAGTGATAGCGGGGCCTACGAGCAGTACTTC
NA	few	TRBV6-2/TRBV6-3	TRBJ2-2	CASSFIGSTNTGELFF	TGTGCCAGCAGTTTTATTGGCTCGACGAACACCGGGGAGCTGTTTTTT
NA	NA	TRBV11-3	TRBJ1-1	CASSPTRWGGEAFF	TGTGCCAGCAGCCCCACCCGCTGGGGGGGTGAAGCTTTCTTT
TRBD2	NA	TRBV27	TRBJ2-7	CASSFLGTSGTYEQYF	TGTGCCAGCAGTTTTCTGGGGACTAGCGGGACCTACGAGCAGTACTTC
NA	NA	TRBV6-2/TRBV6-3	TRBJ2-3	CASSYPAADTQYF	TGTGCCAGCAGTTACCCTGCGGCAGATACGCAGTATTTT
NA	NA	TRBV19	TRBJ2-4	CASSIGQAANIQYF	TGTGCCAGTAGTATAGGACAGGCAGCAAACATTCAGTACTTC
NA	NA	TRBV29-1	TRBJ2-7	CSVAGQGLYEQYF	TGCAGCGTTGCTGGCCAGGGTCTCTACGAGCAGTACTTC
TRBD1	NA	TRBV7-3	TRBJ1-6	CASSHGTGRSPLHF	TGTGCCAGCAGCCATGGGACAGGGCGTTCACCCCTCCACTTT
TRBD1	NA	TRBV3-1/TRBV3-2	TRBJ1-6	CASSLGQGNSPLHF	TGTGCCAGCAGCCTCGGACAGGGGAATTCACCCCTCCACTTT
TRBD2	NA	TRBV4-1	TRBJ2-5	CASSQWGTTQETQYF	TGCGCCAGCAGCCAATGGGGGACTACCCAAGAGACCCAGTACTTC
NA	NA	TRBV10-3	TRBJ1-6	CAIRGASVGNSPLHF	TGTGCCATCCGCGGGGCGTCTGTGGGTAATTCACCCCTCCACTTT
NA	NA	TRBV20-1	TRBJ2-2	CSAPRTGELFF	TGCAGTGCGCCCAGGACCGGGGAGCTGTTTTTT
TRBD1	NA	TRBV3-1/TRBV3-2	TRBJ1-5	CASSQDTGGLQPQHF	TGTGCCAGCAGCCAAGATACAGGGGGACTTCAGCCCCAGCATTTT
TRBD1	NA	TRBV25-1	TRBJ2-3	CASSGSGQSFNTDTQYF	TGTGCCAGCAGTGGGTCGGGACAGAGCTTTAACACAGATACGCAGTATTTT